This paragraph reports one T cell receptor (beta chain). Its antigen remains unknown. The data were obtained in a study of T cells in tuberculosis. The study, taken as a whole, reports: Active tuberculosis cases were adults; controls were adolescents.

Here immunoSEQ multiplex PCR was the method, and the copy in TCRdb shows in-frame clones only, minus some. The sample carries over 30,000 clones, 97% recorded once. Deletions cut 5 bases from V and 4 bases from J, with 20 bases between. CDR1 is SGHAT and CDR2 is FQDESV in the germline V gene (reference sequence). This CDR3 region has 16 residues. Sequencing was carried out using PBMCs. The clonotype originates from a donor aged 10 to 29 with latent tuberculosis or without tuberculosis infection. V gene TRBV11-1 combines with J gene TRBJ1-2; D call uncertain. For the CDR3, the DNA is TGTGCCAGCAGCCTACGGACGGGGATTATCGGCTATGGCTACACCTTC. It translates to CASSLRTGIIGYGYTF.